This T cell receptor beta chain was retrieved from a study of PD-L1 blockade in urothelial cancer. The overall study: Blood analysis took place 3 weeks (second dose) and 6 weeks after treatment start. Among blood samples, the median T cell count was approximately 150,000.

The data were produced by immunoSEQ multiplex PCR, yet TCRdb's version contains in-frame clones alone and is incomplete. The data contain 25,000 to 35,000 clones, 84% of them singletons. Germline CDR1 is SQVTM and CDR2 is ANQGSEA. After removal of 4 bases from V and 1 base from J, the junction contained 5 bases not matched to a gene. This CDR3 has 14 residues. The sample's time point: peripheral blood 6 weeks after treatment start. Urothelial carcinoma in patients was locally advanced or metastatic. This clonotype was sampled from a man between 65 and 80 years old with urothelial cancer. The V and J genes are TRBV29-1 and TRBJ2-5; 8 positions agree with TRBD1. Source: PBMCs, taken around atezolizumab (anti-PD-L1) treatment. The CDR3 is CSVADTGGQETQYF. CDR3 bases: TGCAGCGTTGCGGATACAGGGGGCCAAGAGACCCAGTACTTC.